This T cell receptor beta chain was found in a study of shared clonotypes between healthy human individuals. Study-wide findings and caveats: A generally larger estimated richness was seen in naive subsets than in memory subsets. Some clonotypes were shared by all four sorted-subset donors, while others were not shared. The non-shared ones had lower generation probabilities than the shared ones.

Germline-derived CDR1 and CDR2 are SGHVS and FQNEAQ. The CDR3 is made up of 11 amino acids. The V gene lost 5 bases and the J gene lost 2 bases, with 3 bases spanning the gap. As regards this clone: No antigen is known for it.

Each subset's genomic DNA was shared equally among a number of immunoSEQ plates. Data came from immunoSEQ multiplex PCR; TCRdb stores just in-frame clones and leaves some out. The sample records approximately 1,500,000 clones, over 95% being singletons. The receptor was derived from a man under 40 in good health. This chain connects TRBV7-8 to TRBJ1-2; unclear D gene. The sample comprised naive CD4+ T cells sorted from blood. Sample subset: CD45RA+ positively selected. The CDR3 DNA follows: TGTGCCAGCAGCACGAACTATGGCTACACCTTC. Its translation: CASSTNYGYTF.